This passage covers 24 T cell receptor beta chains from one sample sequenced in a study of OX40 agonist ivuxolimab in advanced cancers. Libraries were prepared by immunoSEQ multiplex PCR; TCRdb keeps only in-frame clonotypes and omits some of them. The sample holds under 80,000 clones; approximately 89% are singletons and the top ten take under 0.85%. Sequenced here: CD4+ or CD8+ T cells sorted from blood, sampled in a trial of the OX40 agonist ivuxolimab. Receptor source: an adult with an advanced solid tumor such as melanoma, head and neck, liver or kidney cancer.

V usage is TRBV7-9 and J usage is TRBJ2-1, with 12 bases aligning to TRBD2. V dropped 5 bases and J dropped 7; count of bases not matched to a gene: 6. Germline V gives CDR1 SEHNR, CDR2 FQNEAQ (reference sequence). The CDR3 runs 15 residues. The CDR3 region has the DNA TGTGCCAGCAGCCGGAGGACTAGCGGGACGAATGAGCAGTTCTTC. Encoded protein: CASSRRTSGTNEQFF.

The chain couples TRBV5-1 to TRBJ2-2; 7 nucleotides align to TRBD1. This CDR3 has 19 amino acids. With 0 bases clipped from V and 4 bases from J, the junction kept 15 bases outside the gene matches. The V gene's germline CDR1 is SGHRS and CDR2 YFSETQ. The CDR3 loop is CASSLGLMTQTGATGELFF. As DNA, the CDR3 is TGCGCCAGCAGCTTGGGACTTATGACGCAAACAGGGGCCACCGGGGAGCTGTTTTTT.

The V gene is TRBV6-5, the J gene TRBJ2-7; no definite D call. This CDR3 contains 13 residues. In germline, CDR1 is MNHEY, CDR2 SVGAGI. The V and J ends lost 4 bases and 2 bases respectively, with 9 bases between them. CDR3 sequence: CASSSAETYEQYF. The CDR3 DNA sequence: TGTGCCAGCAGTTCGGCCGAGACCTACGAGCAGTACTTC.

This chain connects TRBV30 to TRBJ1-1, with 8 positions matching TRBD1. Looked up from germline, CDR1 is GTSNPN and CDR2 is SVGIG (reference sequence). There are 12 residues in the CDR3. The V and J ends lost 8 bases and 11 bases, in that order; junction bases with no gene match: 13. CDR3 protein: CAIRGRGLEAFF. The CDR3 DNA reads as TGTGCCATCCGAGGCAGGGGGCTAGAGGCTTTCTTT.

The chain employs TRBV19 and TRBJ2-7; D may be TRBD2 (6 bases). V was trimmed by 5 bases and J by 4 bases, leaving 9 bases between them. There are 12 residues in the CDR3. The germline CDR1 and CDR2 sequences are LNHDA and SQIVND (reference sequence). CDR3 DNA sequence: TGTGCCAGTAGTTTCGCGGGGTACGAGCAGTACTTC. Encoded protein: CASSFAGYEQYF.

The chain is built from TRBV5-1 and TRBJ2-5; no clear D gene. V was trimmed by 0 bases and J by 1 base, leaving 10 bases between them. The CDR3 runs 15 residues. Germline CDR1 is SGHRS and CDR2 is YFSETQ. The CDR3 here is CASSLVPPPQETQYF. CDR3 sequence (DNA): TGCGCCAGCAGCTTGGTTCCCCCGCCCCAAGAGACCCAGTACTTC. Full variable domain (remainder filled in from reference TRBV5-1 and TRBJ2-5): KAGVTQTPRYLIKTRGQQVTLSCSPISGHRSVSWYQQTPGQGLQFLFEYFSETQRNKGNFPGRFSGRQFSNSRSEMNVSTLELGDSALYLCASSLVPPPQETQYFGPGTRLLVL.

The genes are TRBV2 and TRBJ1-5, with TRBD1 as a possible D gene (6 bases). From germline, CDR1 is SNHLY and CDR2 FYNNEI. V shed 11 bases and J shed 6 bases, with 14 bases lying between them. CDR3 length: 12 amino acids. CDR3 region: CACWGAGQPQHF. The CDR3, as DNA: TGTGCCTGCTGGGGGGCGGGTCAGCCCCAGCATTTT.

The chain links TRBV6-5 to TRBJ2-7; tentative D call: TRBD2 (5 bases). V was pared by 0 bases and J by 0 bases, with 9 bases between. The germline V gene encodes CDR1 MNHEY and CDR2 SVGAGI. This CDR3 is built from 15 residues. CDR3 sequence: CASSYSRAHSYEQYF. The CDR3 DNA follows: TGTGCCAGCAGTTACTCGAGGGCACACTCCTACGAGCAGTACTTC.

The J gene is TRBJ2-2, the V gene TRBV5-1, with unresolved D. The V gene's germline CDR1 is SGHRS and CDR2 YFSETQ. V was cut by 7 bases and J by 3 bases, with 7 bases left in between. The CDR3 totals 12 residues. The CDR3 sequence: CASRIDTGELFF. CDR3 bases: TGCGCCAGCCGGATTGACACCGGGGAGCTGTTTTTT.

The chain joins TRBV28 to TRBJ1-5, with 12 bases that match TRBD1. Germline V lookup: CDR1 MDHEN, CDR2 SYDVKM. Germline trimming cut 3 bases from V and 4 bases from J; bases unmatched to any gene: 4. The CDR3 extends over 16 amino acids. CDR3 DNA: TGTGCCAGCAGTTTTGGGACAGGGGGCGGGAATCAGCCCCAGCATTTT. This translates into CASSFGTGGGNQPQHF.

The rearrangement uses TRBV27 and TRBJ1-5, with D unclear. The germline gives CDR1 MNHEY, CDR2 SMNVEV (reference sequence). There are 14 residues in the CDR3. V lost 2 bases, J lost 6 bases, and 11 bases lay in between. The CDR3 reads CASSLRGGGQPQHF. Here the CDR3 DNA reads TGTGCCAGCAGTTTAAGAGGAGGAGGTCAGCCCCAGCATTTT.

The CDR3: CASSQNRASDLNTEAFF. The CDR3 DNA follows: TGTGCCAGCAGCCAGAACAGAGCCAGTGACCTGAACACTGAAGCTTTCTTT. The rearrangement joins TRBV4-2 to TRBJ1-1; the D is unclear. V was clipped by 3 bases and J by 0 bases, with 17 bases between them. The CDR3 is 17 amino acids. Germline V gene sequence: CDR1 LGHNA, CDR2 YNFKEQ.

This rearrangement joins TRBV5-6 to TRBJ1-6; TRBD1 is a possible D gene (6 bases). CDR1 and CDR2 (germline): SGHDT, YYEEEE. The CDR3 consists of 19 residues. Trimming shortened V by 4 bases and J by 0 bases, and 20 bases separated the two germline ends. The CDR3 DNA is TGTGCCAGCAGCGATGCCGGGACATTTTATAGCTCCTATAATTCACCCCTCCACTTT. As protein: CASSDAGTFYSSYNSPLHF.

This chain uses TRBV19 with TRBJ1-4, with a weak D call TRBD1 (6 bases). CDR3 length: 15 residues. V lost 6 bases, J lost 5 bases, and 16 bases lay in between. Germline CDR1 LNHDA, CDR2 SQIVND (reference sequence). The CDR3 sequence: CASRRDIGSNEKLFF. CDR3 sequence (DNA): TGTGCCAGTAGGCGGGACATCGGTTCAAATGAAAAACTGTTTTTT.

The J gene is TRBJ1-1, the V gene TRBV20-1; D is unresolved. Germline V gene sequence: CDR1 DFQATT, CDR2 SNEGSKA (reference sequence). Trimming pared 5 bases from V and 6 bases from J, leaving 10 bases between. This CDR3 spans 11 amino acids. CDR3 in amino acids: CSAYSVPEAFF. The CDR3 DNA is TGCAGTGCTTACTCCGTACCTGAAGCTTTCTTT.

The chain has TRBV5-1 and TRBJ2-1, with TRBD2 matching over 14 bases. The V and J ends lost 3 bases and 6 bases, in that order; junction bases with no gene match: 5. There are 16 residues in the CDR3. Germline CDR1 and CDR2: SGHRS and YFSETQ. The CDR3: CASSWGGLAGANEQFF. CDR3 DNA sequence: TGCGCCAGCAGCTGGGGGGGACTAGCGGGAGCCAATGAGCAGTTCTTC.

This clone was detected once. The V and J genes are TRBV6-6 and TRBJ1-4; 7 nucleotides agree with TRBD1. V lost 4 bases, J lost 8 bases, and 10 bases stayed unmatched. This CDR3 comprises 15 residues. CDR1 MNHNY and CDR2 SVGAGI come from the germline V gene (reference sequence). The DNA for the CDR3 is TGTGCCAGCAGTTGGCCGACAGGGACGAGCGAAAAACTGTTTTTT. Amino acids: CASSWPTGTSEKLFF.

V and J are TRBV19 and TRBJ1-1; perhaps TRBD1 as D (5 bases). This CDR3 contains 14 residues. Germline loops: CDR1 LNHDA, CDR2 SQIVND (reference sequence). V was pared by 3 bases and J by 2 bases, with 10 bases between. CDR3 sequence: CASSIGQVNTEAFF. As DNA, the CDR3 is TGTGCCAGTAGTATCGGACAAGTTAACACTGAAGCTTTCTTT.

This clone was observed once. The J gene is TRBJ1-1, the V gene TRBV9; 7 bases are a match to TRBD1. CDR3 length: 13 residues. V was pared by 2 bases and J by 5 bases, with 3 bases of the junction left unmatched. From germline, CDR1 is SGDLS and CDR2 YYNGEE. The CDR3 sequence: CASSVRQGTEAFF. The CDR3 DNA sequence: TGTGCCAGCAGCGTCAGACAGGGTACTGAAGCTTTCTTT.

The CDR3 DNA follows: TGTGCCAGTACTTTTACGGCCAGGGCCGCGAACACTGAAGCTTTCTTT. Translation: CASTFTARAANTEAFF. The rearrangement uses TRBV19 and TRBJ1-1, with a tentative D call TRBD1 (5 bases). Germline CDR1 is LNHDA and CDR2 is SQIVND (reference sequence). The CDR3 is 16 residues long. V gave up 7 bases and J gave up 1 base, with 19 bases separating them.

The chain employs TRBV4-1 and TRBJ2-7, with TRBD2 matching over 12 bases. Germline CDR1 and CDR2: MGHRA and YSYEKL. With V trimmed by 5 bases and J by 3 bases, 8 bases remained unmatched. This CDR3 comprises 16 residues. CDR3 amino acids: CASSTTSGGFHYEQYF. In DNA, the CDR3 is TGCGCCAGCAGCACGACTAGCGGGGGCTTCCACTACGAGCAGTACTTC.

The CDR3 DNA is TGTGCCAGCTCACCGGGGACTAGCGGGATAAGTACCTACGAGCAGTACTTC. Amino acids: CASSPGTSGISTYEQYF. V usage is TRBV18 and J usage is TRBJ2-7; 13 nucleotides line up with TRBD2. The CDR3 covers 17 residues. The trim removed 3 bases at V and 2 bases at J, leaving 7 bases unmatched. The germline V gene encodes CDR1 KGHSH and CDR2 LQKENI.

This clone was seen once. The chain joins TRBV5-5 to TRBJ1-2; no clear D gene. The ends were cut back, 4 bases at V and 5 bases at J, with 24 bases in the middle. Germline V lookup: CDR1 SGHKS, CDR2 YYEKEE (reference sequence). The CDR3 extends over 17 amino acids. CDR3 bases: TGTGCCAGCAGCCCTAATATTTTAGGGCAGGAGGTATATGGCTACACCTTC. Translated: CASSPNILGQEVYGYTF.

This sequence joins TRBV28 and TRBJ1-1; tentatively, D is TRBD1 (6 bases). The CDR3 totals 12 residues. The V end lost 11 bases, the J end lost 4 bases, and 14 bases lay between the germline ends. Germline V gene sequence: CDR1 MDHEN, CDR2 SYDVKM. In nucleotides, the CDR3 is TGTGCCGCAGGACAGCTGTTCACTGAAGCTTTCTTT. Amino acid sequence: CAAGQLFTEAFF. The variable domain in full, completed from reference TRBV28 and TRBJ1-1, reads DVKVTQSSRYLVKRTGEKVFLECVQDMDHENMFWYRQDPGLGLRLIYFSYDVKMKEKGDIPEGYSVSREKKERFSLILESASTNQTSMYLCAAGQLFTEAFFGQGTRLTVV.